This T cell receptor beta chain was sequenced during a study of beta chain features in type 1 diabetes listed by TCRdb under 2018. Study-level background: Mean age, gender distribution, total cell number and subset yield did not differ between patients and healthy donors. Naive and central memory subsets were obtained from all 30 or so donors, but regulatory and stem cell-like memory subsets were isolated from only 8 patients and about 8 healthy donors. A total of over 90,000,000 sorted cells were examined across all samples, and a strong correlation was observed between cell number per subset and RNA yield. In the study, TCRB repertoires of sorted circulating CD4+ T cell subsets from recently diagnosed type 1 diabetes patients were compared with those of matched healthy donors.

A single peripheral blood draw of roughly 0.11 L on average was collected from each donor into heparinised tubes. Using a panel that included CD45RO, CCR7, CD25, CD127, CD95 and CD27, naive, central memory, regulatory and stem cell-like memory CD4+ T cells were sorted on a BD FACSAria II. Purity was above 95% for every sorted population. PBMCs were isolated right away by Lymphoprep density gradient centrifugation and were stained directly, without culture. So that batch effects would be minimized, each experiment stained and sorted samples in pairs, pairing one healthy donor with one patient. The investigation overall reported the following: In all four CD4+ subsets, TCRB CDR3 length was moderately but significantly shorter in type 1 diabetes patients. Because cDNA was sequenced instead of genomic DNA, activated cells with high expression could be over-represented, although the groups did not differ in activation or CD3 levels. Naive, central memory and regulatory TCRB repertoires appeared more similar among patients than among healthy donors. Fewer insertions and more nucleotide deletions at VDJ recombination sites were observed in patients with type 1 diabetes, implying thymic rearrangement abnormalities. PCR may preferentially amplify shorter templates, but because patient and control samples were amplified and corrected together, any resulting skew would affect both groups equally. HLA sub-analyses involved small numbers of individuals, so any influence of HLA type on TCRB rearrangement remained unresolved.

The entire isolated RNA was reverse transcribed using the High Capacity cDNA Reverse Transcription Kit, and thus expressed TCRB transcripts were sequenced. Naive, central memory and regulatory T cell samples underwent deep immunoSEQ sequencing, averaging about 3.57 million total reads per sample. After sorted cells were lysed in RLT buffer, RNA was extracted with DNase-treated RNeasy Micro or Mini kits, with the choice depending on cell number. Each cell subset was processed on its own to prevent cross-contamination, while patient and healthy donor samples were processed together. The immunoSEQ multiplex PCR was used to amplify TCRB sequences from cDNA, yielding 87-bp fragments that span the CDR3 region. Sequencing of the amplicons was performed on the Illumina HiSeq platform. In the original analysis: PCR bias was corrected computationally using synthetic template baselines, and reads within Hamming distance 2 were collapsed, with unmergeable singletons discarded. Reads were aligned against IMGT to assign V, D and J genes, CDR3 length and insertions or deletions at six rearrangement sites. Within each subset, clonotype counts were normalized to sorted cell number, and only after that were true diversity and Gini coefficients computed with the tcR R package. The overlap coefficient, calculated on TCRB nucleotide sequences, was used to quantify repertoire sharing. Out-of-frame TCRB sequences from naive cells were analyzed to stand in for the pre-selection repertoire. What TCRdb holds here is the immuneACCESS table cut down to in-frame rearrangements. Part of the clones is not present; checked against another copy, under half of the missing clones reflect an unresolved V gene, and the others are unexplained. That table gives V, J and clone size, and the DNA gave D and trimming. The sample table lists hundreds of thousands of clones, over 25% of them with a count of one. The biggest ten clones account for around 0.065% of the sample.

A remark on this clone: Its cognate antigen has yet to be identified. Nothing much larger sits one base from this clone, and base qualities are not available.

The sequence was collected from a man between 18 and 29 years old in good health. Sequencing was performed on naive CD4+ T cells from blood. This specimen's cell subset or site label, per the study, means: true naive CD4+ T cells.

The CDR3 in this case is CAWQTALADQPQHF. DNA sequence: TGTGCCTGGCAAACAGCATTGGCGGATCAGCCCCAGCATTTT. The rearranged chain carries TRBV30 and TRBJ1-5; the D gene is unclear. CDR1 and CDR2 (GTSNPN, SVGIG) derive from the germline V gene (reference sequence). The junction carries 16 bases between V and J, which are trimmed by 5 bases and 5 bases respectively. The CDR3, from cysteine to phenylalanine, totals 14 residues. Only CDR3 DNA remains: 42 bases, in frame from the first base.